This T cell receptor (beta chain) was profiled in a study of beta chain features in type 1 diabetes. Whole-study results and caveats: Significant though moderate, a shortening of TCRB CDR3s appeared in all four CD4+ subsets of Type 1 diabetes patients.

This clone was recorded a few times. Antigen: not known. Sequenced material consisted of expressed TCRB transcripts (all of the isolated RNA was reverse transcribed). Libraries were prepared by immunoSEQ multiplex PCR; TCRdb keeps only in-frame clonotypes and omits some of them. The repertoire holds 860,000 or so clones, with about a sixth as singletons. Cell sorting via CD45RO/CCR7/CD25/CD127/CD95/CD27 was performed to obtain CD4+ naive, central memory, regulatory and stem cell-like memory cells. Sorted cells reached over 98% purity in every population. Trimming removed 5 bases at V and 5 bases at J, with 22 bases between. CDR1 and CDR2 from the germline V gene are SGHAT and FQNNGV. The length of the CDR3 is 16 residues.

The chain combines TRBV11-2 with TRBJ2-7, with a possible D match to TRBD2 (6 bases). The sequenced sample was naive CD4+ T cells from blood. The clonotype originates from a woman younger than 35 in good health. The CDR3 DNA follows: TGTGCCAGCAGCCCGACGCGGGGCGGGGAGTATGACGAGCAGTACTTC. Protein sequence: CASSPTRGGEYDEQYF.